These 27 T cell receptor beta chains were sequenced from one sample in a study of cytomegalovirus exposure and HLA in healthy donors. The PCR made use of 60 Vbeta and 13 Jbeta primers. TCRdb's copy holds only in-frame clones and misses some; the assay was immunoSEQ multiplex PCR. The sample has some 90,000 clones, around 75% seen once. Sequencing was done on a sample of PBMCs. The source of these receptors is a man aged 40-50 years in good health and CMV-seronegative.

This sequence joins TRBV4-3 and TRBJ2-3, with D perhaps matching TRBD1 (6 bases). Germline V CDR1 and CDR2: LGHNA, YSLEER. The V end lost 0 bases, the J end lost 5 bases, and 12 bases lay between the germline ends. The CDR3 has 15 amino acids. CDR3 protein: CASSQDGQLGDTQYF. The CDR3 DNA reads as TGCGCCAGCAGCCAAGACGGACAGTTAGGAGATACGCAGTATTTT.

The DNA for the CDR3 is TGTGCCAGCAGTCAACCGGGACTATCCTACGAGCAGTACTTC. Translating gives CASSQPGLSYEQYF. The gene calls are TRBV28 and TRBJ2-7; 7 bases match TRBD2. The CDR3 runs to 14 residues. Germline loops: CDR1 MDHEN, CDR2 SYDVKM. The J segment lost 1 base and the V segment lost 5 bases, leaving 5 bases of the junction unmatched.

The chain uses TRBV5-5 and TRBJ2-1; D not certain. The germline CDR1 and CDR2 sequences are SGHKS and YYEKEE (reference sequence). This CDR3 region has 13 residues. V lost 0 bases and J 3 bases, leaving 4 bases between the germline ends. CDR3 sequence: CASSLGSYNEQFF. The DNA of the CDR3 is TGTGCCAGCAGCTTGGGTAGCTACAATGAGCAGTTCTTC.

The chain uses TRBV5-1 and TRBJ2-3; 8 bases agree with TRBD2. Germline trimming cut 4 bases from V and 1 base from J; bases unmatched to any gene: 8. This CDR3 has 16 residues. Germline-derived CDR1 and CDR2 are SGHRS and YFSETQ. The CDR3 DNA reads as TGCGCCAGCAGCCCGGCGGGGCGGGGGGGCACAGATACGCAGTATTTT. This codes for CASSPAGRGGTDTQYF.

This clone was observed a single time. CDR3 in amino acids: CSVEELAKNIQYF. CDR3 coding DNA: TGCAGCGTTGAAGAACTAGCCAAAAACATTCAGTACTTC. The V gene is TRBV29-1, the J gene TRBJ2-4, with no clear D. V lost 0 bases, J lost 0 bases, and 3 bases lay in between. The CDR3 contains 13 residues. Germline CDR1 reads SQVTM; CDR2 reads ANQGSEA.

The genes are TRBV27 and TRBJ2-2, with D hard to call. Germline CDR1 MNHEY, CDR2 SMNVEV (reference sequence). CDR3 size: 16 residues. V lost 3 bases, J lost 1 base, and 12 bases lay in between. The CDR3 protein is CASSFWAALNTGELFF. The CDR3 nucleotides are TGTGCCAGCAGTTTTTGGGCCGCCCTGAACACCGGGGAGCTGTTTTTT.

A word on this clone: The same CDR3 also results from other DNA sequences found in this sample. The CDR3 region is CASSAWYPGMKQETQYF. CDR3 coding DNA: TGTGCCAGCAGTGCCTGGTATCCAGGGATGAAACAAGAGACCCAGTACTTC. The rearrangement links TRBV7-9 to TRBJ2-5; possible D gene TRBD1, 5 bases. The V end was cut by 6 bases, the J end by 2 bases, with 22 bases between. CDR3 length equals 17 residues. Germline CDR1 and CDR2: SEHNR and FQNEAQ (reference sequence).

The CDR3 here is CASSDPRGKNEKLFF. The DNA of the CDR3 is TGTGCCAGCAGTGATCCTCGGGGAAAAAATGAAAAACTGTTTTTT. The J gene is TRBJ1-4, the V gene TRBV2; no clear D gene. The V gene's germline CDR1 is SNHLY and CDR2 FYNNEI. The CDR3 has 15 residues. V was cut by 3 bases and J by 5 bases, with 13 bases left in between. The complete variable domain, with remaining parts taken from reference TRBV2 and TRBJ1-4, reads EPEVTQTPSHQVTQMGQEVILRCVPISNHLYFYWYRQILGQKVEFLVSFYNNEISEKSEIFDDQFSVERPDGSNFTLKIRSTKLEDSAMYFCASSDPRGKNEKLFFGSGTQLSVL.

The chain has TRBV19 and TRBJ2-7, with unresolved D. The germline gives CDR1 LNHDA, CDR2 SQIVND (reference sequence). The CDR3 loop spans 13 amino acids. V was pared by 0 bases and J by 4 bases, with 7 bases between. This CDR3 is CASSIDSKYEQYF. The CDR3 DNA reads as TGTGCCAGTAGTATAGACTCTAAATACGAGCAGTACTTC.

This clone has just one count. The CDR3 coding sequence is TGTGCCAGCAGTTTCAGACTAGCGGGTCCTTTGGATACGCAGTATTTT. Protein: CASSFRLAGPLDTQYF. The rearrangement uses TRBV14 and TRBJ2-3, with 10 positions matching TRBD2. CDR1 and CDR2 (germline): SGHDN, FVKESK. CDR3 length: 16 residues. The ends lost 6 bases at V and 6 bases at J; junction bases unmatched: 12.

The genes are TRBV2 and TRBJ2-3; the match to TRBD2 covers 7 bases. The germline CDR1 and CDR2 sequences are SNHLY and FYNNEI. V trimming: 5 bases; J trimming: 5 bases; junction bases outside the gene matches: 7. The CDR3 extends over 14 amino acids. The CDR3, as DNA: TGTGCCAGCAGTTGGGGGAGGGTTCAAGATACGCAGTATTTT. This codes for CASSWGRVQDTQYF. Together with reference TRBV2 and TRBJ2-3, the CDR3 gives the full variable domain: EPEVTQTPSHQVTQMGQEVILRCVPISNHLYFYWYRQILGQKVEFLVSFYNNEISEKSEIFDDQFSVERPDGSNFTLKIRSTKLEDSAMYFCASSWGRVQDTQYFGPGTRLTVL.

The chain combines TRBV6-1 with TRBJ2-3; D gene uncertain. Germline values: CDR1 MNHNS, CDR2 SASEGT. The CDR3 has 15 residues. V gave up 3 bases and J gave up 0 bases, with 10 bases separating them. CDR3 region: CASSERKDSTDTQYF. The CDR3 DNA reads TGTGCCAGCAGTGAGCGGAAGGATAGCACAGATACGCAGTATTTT.

The chain carries TRBV6-4 and TRBJ2-7; 8 positions match TRBD2. The CDR3 loop spans 13 amino acids. Germline values: CDR1 MRHNA, CDR2 SNTAGT. After removal of 6 bases from V and 7 bases from J, the junction contained 8 bases not matched to a gene. The CDR3 nucleotides are TGTGCCAGCAGCGCCGTGGCTAGCGGGGAGCAGTACTTC. Encoded protein: CASSAVASGEQYF.

V is TRBV11-3 and J is TRBJ1-1, with TRBD1 as a possible D gene (5 bases). The CDR3 runs 13 residues. Trimming cost V 3 bases and J 3 bases, with 8 bases left between them. CDR1 is SGHNT and CDR2 is YENEEA in the germline V gene. Here the CDR3 DNA reads TGTGCCAGCAGCTTCGCCAGGGACACTGAAGCTTTCTTT. This gives the protein CASSFARDTEAFF.

This clone was recorded once. V and J are TRBV7-3 and TRBJ2-5; 9 bases match TRBD1. The germline gives CDR1 SGHTA, CDR2 FQGTGA. V shed 5 bases, J shed 6 bases, and the junction held 7 bases outside the gene matches. This CDR3 is built from 14 residues. The CDR3 here is CASSPPQGAKTQYF. CDR3 sequence (DNA): TGTGCCAGCAGCCCGCCACAGGGGGCGAAGACCCAGTACTTC.

The chain combines TRBV5-5 with TRBJ1-2, with a weak D call TRBD1 (5 bases). V lost 2 bases and J 3 bases, leaving 11 bases between the germline ends. The CDR3 is made up of 14 amino acids. The V gene's germline CDR1 is SGHKS and CDR2 YYEKEE (reference sequence). CDR3 residues: CASSLDRGYYGYTF. The CDR3 nucleotides read TGTGCCAGCAGCTTAGACCGGGGGTACTATGGCTACACCTTC.

This clone was seen more than once but under ten times. The chain's CDR3 is CASSRDREVSPLHF. CDR3 coding DNA: TGTGCCAGCAGCAGGGACAGGGAGGTCTCACCCCTCCACTTT. The chain has TRBV7-9 and TRBJ1-6, with TRBD1 matching 9 bases. The V segment lost 5 bases and the J segment 10 bases; nucleotides outside the gene matches: 6. In germline, CDR1 is SEHNR, CDR2 FQNEAQ (reference sequence). This CDR3 is built from 14 residues.

The genes are TRBV29-1 and TRBJ2-5; a possible D gene is TRBD2 (6 bases). Germline V lookup: CDR1 SQVTM, CDR2 ANQGSEA. The CDR3 spans 13 residues. Deletions cut 3 bases from V and 5 bases from J, with 13 bases between. CDR3 sequence (DNA): TGCAGCGTTGATTGGAGGGTTACGGAGACCCAGTACTTC. Translation: CSVDWRVTETQYF.

This clone turned up a few times. DNA of the CDR3: TGTGCCAGCCTCTTGGACAGGGACACCGGGGAGCTGTTTTTT. This encodes CASLLDRDTGELFF. V and J are TRBV2 and TRBJ2-2; 8 nucleotides align to TRBD1. Trimming removed 8 bases from V and 3 bases from J; junction bases left unmatched: 5. CDR1 SNHLY and CDR2 FYNNEI come from the germline V gene. The CDR3 covers 14 residues.

This chain joins TRBV15 and TRBJ1-5; D is possibly TRBD1 (5 bases). The CDR3 runs to 16 residues. V shed 2 bases and J shed 7 bases, with 18 bases lying between them. CDR1 LNHNV and CDR2 YYDKDF come from the germline V gene (reference sequence). CDR3 sequence reads: CATSRTLVGGLQPQHF. Here the CDR3 DNA reads TGTGCCACCAGCAGAACTTTGGTGGGGGGTTTGCAGCCCCAGCATTTT.

CDR3 sequence (DNA): TGTGCCAGCAGCCGACAGGGGTATACTGAAGCTTTCTTT. Protein product: CASSRQGYTEAFF. This chain uses TRBV7-3 with TRBJ1-1, with 8 bases lining up with TRBD1. V dropped 5 bases and J dropped 5; count of bases not matched to a gene: 4. There are 13 residues in the CDR3. Germline assignment: CDR1 SGHTA and CDR2 FQGTGA.

The V call is TRBV7-6, the J call TRBJ1-1, with 8 bases that match TRBD1. The CDR3 runs to 14 residues. The germline V gene has CDR1 SGHVS and CDR2 FNYEAQ. Germline trimming cut 10 bases from V and 1 base from J; bases unmatched to any gene: 8. CDR3 residues: CATGTGTGNTEAFF. The CDR3, as DNA: TGTGCCACCGGAACCGGGACAGGGAACACTGAAGCTTTCTTT.

This chain uses TRBV7-2 with TRBJ2-5; 7 bases fit TRBD2. This CDR3 is 13 amino acids long. V lost 5 bases and J lost 5; bases outside the gene matches: 5. Germline CDR1 and CDR2: SGHTA and FQGNSA. In nucleotides, the CDR3 is TGTGCCAGCAGCCCGGGACTACGGGAGACCCAGTACTTC. It specifies CASSPGLRETQYF.

V usage is TRBV7-2 and J usage is TRBJ1-5, with D tentatively TRBD1 (6 bases). Germline V lookup: CDR1 SGHTA, CDR2 FQGNSA. This CDR3 has 13 amino acids. Trimming left V 4 bases short and J 5 bases short, with 9 bases between. CDR3 amino acids: CASSSEGDQPQHF. The DNA for the CDR3 is TGTGCCAGCAGCTCCGAGGGGGATCAGCCCCAGCATTTT.

This clone was recorded once. This chain connects TRBV27 to TRBJ2-7; 10 bases align to TRBD1. This CDR3 comprises 15 residues. Losses at the gene ends were 6 bases for V and 2 bases for J; bases not matched to a gene: 7. Per germline, CDR1 MNHEY and CDR2 SMNVEV (reference sequence). The CDR3 region is CASRTGGPKPYEQYF. For the CDR3, the DNA is TGTGCCAGCAGGACAGGGGGCCCTAAGCCCTACGAGCAGTACTTC.

This clone was found a few times. The V and J genes are TRBV5-1 and TRBJ2-7, with TRBD2 identical over 8 bases. The junction had 10 bases not matched to a gene; V was cut back by 4 bases and J by 1 base. The CDR3 covers 16 residues. The germline V gene has CDR1 SGHRS and CDR2 YFSETQ. CDR3 loop: CASSPDIGGGSYEQYF. The DNA of the CDR3 is TGCGCCAGCAGCCCCGATATTGGCGGGGGGTCCTACGAGCAGTACTTC.

The V call is TRBV6-6, the J call TRBJ2-3; 8 bases line up with TRBD2. The CDR3 runs 14 residues. V gave up 2 bases and J gave up 5 bases; unmatched junction bases: 3. Germline values: CDR1 MNHNY, CDR2 SVGAGI (reference sequence). CDR3 sequence reads: CASSYGSGEDTQYF. The CDR3 DNA sequence: TGTGCCAGCAGTTACGGTAGCGGGGAAGATACGCAGTATTTT.